These 22 T cell receptor beta chains originate from one sample sequenced in a study of T cell changes during pregnancy in multiple sclerosis. Repertoires were generated with immunoSEQ multiplex PCR, while TCRdb's copy carries only in-frame clones and drops some. The sample yields 35,000 to 45,000 clones, 90% seen once. The material sequenced was peripheral blood, taken in the third trimester of pregnancy. The receptors come from a female donor in good health, enrolled as a control in a pregnancy study.

This rearrangement joins TRBV6-5 to TRBJ2-7; TRBD1 aligns across 8 bases. The V segment lost 5 bases and the J segment 0 bases; nucleotides outside the gene matches: 3. This CDR3 has 14 residues. From germline, CDR1 is MNHEY and CDR2 SVGAGI. CDR3 in DNA: TGTGCCAGCAGTGAGGACAGGGCCTCCTACGAGCAGTACTTC. It encodes CASSEDRASYEQYF.

The chain is built from TRBV5-1 and TRBJ1-2; D is unclear. CDR3 length: 13 residues. V gave up 0 bases and J gave up 4 bases, with 7 bases separating them. Germline V gene sequence: CDR1 SGHRS, CDR2 YFSETQ. The CDR3 DNA sequence: TGCGCCAGCAGCTTGGAATGGGCCTATGGCTACACCTTC. It yields the protein CASSLEWAYGYTF.

As to this clone: A read error may produce the germline difference seen at one junction end. V gene TRBV2 combines with J gene TRBJ2-3; no reliable D call. The CDR3 has 11 residues. Looked up from germline, CDR1 is SNHLY and CDR2 is FYNNEI. The CDR3 nucleotides read TGTGCCAGCAGTGAGTTTCAACTTTTAAGTTTT. This encodes CASSEFQLLSF.

The J gene is TRBJ2-1, the V gene TRBV11-3; possible D gene TRBD2, 5 bases. Germline CDR1 and CDR2: SGHNT and YENEEA. Trimming removed 3 bases at V and 2 bases at J, with 11 bases between. There are 15 residues in the CDR3. CDR3 loop: CASSLRDSPYNEQFF. The CDR3 DNA sequence: TGTGCCAGCAGCTTGAGGGATAGCCCCTACAATGAGCAGTTCTTC.

The J gene is TRBJ2-1, the V gene TRBV25-1; D is unclear. Trimming shortened V by 3 bases and J by 13 bases, and 13 bases separated the two germline ends. Germline V gives CDR1 MGHDK, CDR2 SYGVNS. This CDR3 region has 12 residues. This CDR3 reads CASSDSIYLQFF. The CDR3 coding sequence is TGTGCCAGCAGTGACTCCATCTACCTTCAGTTCTTC.

The chain joins TRBV5-1 to TRBJ2-7; TRBD1 matches 7 bases. J was trimmed by 5 bases and V by 0 bases; bases with no gene match: 2. CDR3 size: 13 residues. Germline loops: CDR1 SGHRS, CDR2 YFSETQ. DNA for the CDR3: TGCGCCAGCAGCTTGGGACAGGGCAACGAGCAGTACTTC. As protein: CASSLGQGNEQYF.

This rearrangement joins TRBV5-1 to TRBJ2-7; 9 bases agree with TRBD2. J was trimmed by 4 bases and V by 8 bases; bases with no gene match: 10. This CDR3 comprises 14 residues. Germline CDR1 SGHRS, CDR2 YFSETQ. The chain's CDR3 is CASRPAGLAYEQYF. CDR3 in DNA: TGCGCCAGTCGTCCTGCGGGACTAGCTTACGAGCAGTACTTC.

The rearrangement links TRBV27 to TRBJ2-5; possible D gene TRBD2, 6 bases. CDR3 length: 15 residues. V shed 6 bases and J shed 1 base, with 15 bases lying between them. CDR1 is MNHEY and CDR2 is SMNVEV in the germline V gene (reference sequence). The CDR3 coding sequence is TGTGCCAGCAGCCCTCAGCGGGTAAGCCAAGAGACCCAGTACTTC. This encodes CASSPQRVSQETQYF.

CDR3 nucleotide sequence: TGTGCCACCAGCAGAGATCGCGGGATGACGGGAGGCTACGAGCAGTACTTC. It is translated as CATSRDRGMTGGYEQYF. The J gene is TRBJ2-7, the V gene TRBV15; 7 bases are a match to TRBD2. This CDR3 comprises 17 residues. Germline loops: CDR1 LNHNV, CDR2 YYDKDF (reference sequence). Germline trimming cut 0 bases from V and 3 bases from J; bases unmatched to any gene: 11.

This sequence joins TRBV28 and TRBJ1-2; 9 nucleotides agree with TRBD1. The germline gives CDR1 MDHEN, CDR2 SYDVKM. The CDR3 is 17 residues long. Trimming cost V 3 bases and J 6 bases; bases outside gene matches: 14. CDR3 DNA sequence: TGTGCCAGCAGTTTGCATACACAGGGGGCCCGCTCGGATGGCTACACCTTC. This encodes CASSLHTQGARSDGYTF.

This sequence joins TRBV7-6 and TRBJ1-5, with D perhaps TRBD1 (6 bases). Germline V lookup: CDR1 SGHVS, CDR2 FNYEAQ. This CDR3 has 13 residues. Trimming pared 4 bases from V and 5 bases from J, leaving 9 bases between. CDR3 amino acids: CASSSGVDQPQHF. The CDR3 nucleotides are TGTGCCAGCAGCTCAGGGGTGGATCAGCCCCAGCATTTT.

This clone occurred once. This chain uses TRBV9 with TRBJ1-4, with 7 bases matching TRBD1. Trimming cost V 4 bases and J 1 base; bases outside gene matches: 4. Germline V gives CDR1 SGDLS, CDR2 YYNGEE. The CDR3 loop spans 15 amino acids. CDR3 DNA: TGTGCCAGCAGCCCTCGACAGGGAACTAATGAAAAACTGTTTTTT. Amino acid sequence: CASSPRQGTNEKLFF.

The CDR3 DNA is TGTGCCTGGACGCAGGGTAGCACAGATACGCAGTATTTT. This encodes CAWTQGSTDTQYF. V and J are TRBV30 and TRBJ2-3, with D possibly matching TRBD1 (5 bases). The CDR3 spans 13 residues. From germline, CDR1 is GTSNPN and CDR2 SVGIG (reference sequence). V was cut by 4 bases and J by 0 bases, with 8 bases left in between. Combining the CDR3 with reference TRBV30 and TRBJ2-3 gives the whole variable domain SQTIHQWPATLVQPVGSPLSLECTVEGTSNPNLYWYRQAAGRGLQLLFYSVGIGQISSEVPQNLSASRPQDRQFILSSKKLLLSDSGFYLCAWTQGSTDTQYFGPGTRLTVL.

The CDR3, as DNA: TGCGCCAGCAGCCAAGAGGGGACAGGGGGCTTTTCGGGGGGCTACACCTTC. This gives the protein CASSQEGTGGFSGGYTF. The chain carries TRBV4-3 and TRBJ1-2; 12 bases are shared with TRBD1. Unmatched junction bases numbered 10, after V lost 0 bases and J lost 8 bases. CDR1 is LGHNA and CDR2 is YSLEER in the germline V gene. The CDR3 extends over 17 amino acids.

The chain employs TRBV4-2 and TRBJ2-5, with TRBD2 matching over 9 bases. There are 17 residues in the CDR3. Germline CDR1 LGHNA, CDR2 YNFKEQ. Trimming took 0 bases from V and 4 from J; bases not matched to a gene: 9. The CDR3 DNA is TGTGCCAGCAGCCAAGATGGCGGCGGGGGGGCCGTAGAGACCCAGTACTTC. The encoded protein is CASSQDGGGGAVETQYF.

DNA of the CDR3: TGTGCCAGCAGCCTTCACGACAGGGGGCCAACCGGGGAGCTGTTTTTT. Residues: CASSLHDRGPTGELFF. The chain uses TRBV6-6 and TRBJ2-2, with 10 bases aligning to TRBD1. Unmatched junction bases numbered 9, after V lost 6 bases and J lost 5 bases. The CDR3 is 16 amino acids. Germline CDR1 and CDR2: MNHNY and SVGAGI (reference sequence).

V and J are TRBV15 and TRBJ1-2, with D possibly TRBD1 on 6 matching bases. The V gene's germline CDR1 is LNHNV and CDR2 YYDKDF (reference sequence). With 8 bases removed from V and 3 bases from J, the gap between germline ends came to 19 bases. The CDR3 has 15 residues. The CDR3: CATAKGGGADYGYTF. CDR3 sequence (DNA): TGTGCCACCGCAAAGGGGGGGGGCGCTGACTATGGCTACACCTTC.

Only one count was recorded for this clone. This rearrangement joins TRBV27 to TRBJ2-7, with 8 bases aligning to TRBD2. CDR3 size: 13 residues. V shed 8 bases and J 3 bases; nucleotides not matched to a gene: 6. CDR1 is MNHEY and CDR2 is SMNVEV in the germline V gene (reference sequence). The chain's CDR3 is CASSISGGYEQYF. CDR3 DNA: TGTGCCAGCTCCATAAGCGGGGGCTACGAGCAGTACTTC.

CDR3 loop: CATRTGGENTGELFF. Written as DNA, the CDR3 is TGTGCCACGAGGACAGGGGGAGAGAACACCGGGGAGCTGTTTTTT. The chain recombines TRBV10-3 with TRBJ2-2; the match to TRBD1 covers 10 bases. The germline CDR1 and CDR2 sequences are ENHRY and SYGVKD. V dropped 10 bases and J dropped 1; count of bases not matched to a gene: 6. The CDR3 length is 15 residues.

This clone was seen a few times. The V gene is TRBV9, the J gene TRBJ1-5; TRBD1 matches at 7 bases. Trimming at V came to 1 base and at J to 4 bases, leaving 2 bases not matched to a gene. The CDR3 loop spans 14 amino acids. Germline CDR1 is SGDLS and CDR2 is YYNGEE. The CDR3 region has the DNA TGTGCCAGCAGCGTAATACAGGGGAATCAGCCCCAGCATTTT. Protein sequence: CASSVIQGNQPQHF.

The genes are TRBV5-5 and TRBJ2-1; 10 bases line up with TRBD1. This CDR3 region has 15 residues. V trimming: 5 bases; J trimming: 3 bases; junction bases outside the gene matches: 5. CDR1 and CDR2 from the germline V gene are SGHKS and YYEKEE (reference sequence). The DNA of the CDR3 is TGTGCCAGCAGGGGGGGGACAGGGGTCTACAATGAGCAGTTCTTC. Translation gives CASRGGTGVYNEQFF.

This clone appeared a single time. V is TRBV5-1 and J is TRBJ2-3; 9 positions agree with TRBD1. V was clipped by 5 bases and J by 3 bases; unmatched bases: 10. There are 16 residues in the CDR3. The V gene's germline CDR1 is SGHRS and CDR2 YFSETQ. CDR3 residues: CASRRETGGATDTQYF. CDR3 coding DNA: TGCGCCAGCAGACGGGAAACAGGGGGCGCAACAGATACGCAGTATTTT.